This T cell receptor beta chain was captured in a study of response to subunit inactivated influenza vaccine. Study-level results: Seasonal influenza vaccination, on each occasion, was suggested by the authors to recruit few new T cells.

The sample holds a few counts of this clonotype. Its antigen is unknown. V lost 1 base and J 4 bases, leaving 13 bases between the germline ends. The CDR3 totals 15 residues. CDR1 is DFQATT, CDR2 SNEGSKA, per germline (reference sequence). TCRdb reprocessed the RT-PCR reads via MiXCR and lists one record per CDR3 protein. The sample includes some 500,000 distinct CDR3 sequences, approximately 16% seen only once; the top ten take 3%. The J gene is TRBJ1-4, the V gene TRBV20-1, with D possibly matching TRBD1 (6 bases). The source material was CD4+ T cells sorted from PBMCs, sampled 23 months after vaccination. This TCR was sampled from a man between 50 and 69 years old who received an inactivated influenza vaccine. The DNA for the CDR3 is TGCAGTGCTAGAGGGGCTCAGGGGAATAATGAAAAACTGTTTTTT. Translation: CSARGAQGNNEKLFF.